This TCR beta chain was obtained from a study of cytomegalovirus exposure and HLA in healthy donors. Remarks on this clone: The antigen remains unidentified.

PCR amplification relied on 60 Vbeta primers (plus 13 Jbeta primers). Clones were read by immunoSEQ multiplex PCR, and TCRdb kept only the in-frame ones, dropping some. The sample gives about 140,000 clones, roughly three quarters of which show up once; just over 5% is in the top ten. Broader study findings: Presence/absence analyses assumed roughly uniform sequencing depth across donors. 164 TCR beta chains were listed as cytomegalovirus-associated. For TCR beta chains, V- and J-gene trimming was later linked to a missense DCLRE1C variant. According to an earlier analysis, most TCR beta V segments yielded productive rearrangements about 87% or about 30% of the time.

The sequenced sample consisted of PBMCs. The clonotype originates from a male donor in good health and CMV-seronegative.

CDR3 in amino acids: CASSSGQGRETQYF. The CDR3 DNA reads as TGTGCCAGCAGCTCCGGACAGGGGAGAGAGACCCAGTACTTC. V is TRBV7-2 and J is TRBJ2-5; 9 nucleotides agree with TRBD1. After removal of 4 bases from V and 4 bases from J, the junction contained 4 bases not matched to a gene. Germline CDR1 is SGHTA and CDR2 is FQGNSA. There are 14 residues in the CDR3.